A single TCR beta chain is shown here with its context. The CDR3 totals 20 residues. Germline CDR1 SGHDN, CDR2 FVKESK. V was pared by 2 bases and J by 0 bases, with 25 bases between. In the original workflow: Scientists estimated how many nucleated cells there were by amplifying reference gene primers. Assay used: immunoSEQ multiplex PCR; TCRdb lists only in-frame clones, some missing. V and J calls and clone size are given by that table; D and trimming were obtained from the DNA. The table has almost 300,000 clones, roughly nine tenths seen once; the top ten hold over 8.5%. The sample originates from a study of blood T cell repertoires in COVID-19. On the study more broadly: Sites in the United States, Italy and Spain provided acute and convalescent COVID-19 samples. From T cells, B-cell-depleted T cells, or PBMCs came the material, which was cDNA or gDNA.

Patients at the Seattle site were enrolled during active infection and followed longitudinally. This TCR derives from a woman aged 30 to 39 with COVID-19, enrolled during active disease. The sample consisted of peripheral blood. The chain recombines TRBV14 with TRBJ1-1; D may be TRBD1 (5 bases). The CDR3 region is CASSQNSPGTRDRLNTEAFF. In DNA, the CDR3 is TGTGCCAGCAGCCAAAACTCCCCCGGTACGCGGGACCGATTGAACACTGAAGCTTTCTTT.